Given below is one T cell receptor beta chain in context. The sample is drawn from a study of blood T cell repertoires in COVID-19. Sequencing was performed with immunoSEQ multiplex PCR; in TCRdb, only in-frame clones are kept and a portion is missing. The data contain under 250,000 clones, 70% to 85% of them singletons. The V gene lost 6 bases and the J gene lost 0 bases, with 12 bases spanning the gap. Germline values: CDR1 MNHEY, CDR2 SVGAGI. This CDR3 contains 15 residues. Participants, about 18 to 100 years old, spanned more than 20 US areas. Donors of Cohort 3 who recovered were those that had two negative PCRs, clearance, or symptom resolution.

Sequencing input: PBMCs or T cells enriched from blood (not recorded which). The chain joins TRBV6-5 to TRBJ2-1; D is unresolved. The sequence came from a man in his sixties who had recovered from COVID-19. The CDR3 coding sequence is TGTGCCAGCAGAGTTCAGGTGAGCTCCTACAATGAGCAGTTCTTC. Translating it yields CASRVQVSSYNEQFF.